The 25 T cell receptor beta chains given below trace back to one sample, sequenced in a study of T-cell memory formation after mild COVID-19. TCRdb reprocessed the 5' RACE reads via MiXCR and lists one record per CDR3 protein. The sample contains some 600,000 distinct CDR3 sequences, around 15% of which appear only once. The source material was PBMCs or a T cell subset sorted from them (not recorded which). The receptors originated from an adult woman who had mild COVID-19 (a few samples of this study predate the infection). Cell type and time point are not known.

The chain has TRBV4-2 and TRBJ2-7, with 14 bases that match TRBD2. CDR1 and CDR2 from the germline V gene are LGHNA and YNFKEQ. The CDR3 loop spans 17 amino acids. The V segment lost 3 bases and the J segment 3 bases; nucleotides outside the gene matches: 7. Here the CDR3 DNA reads TGTGCCAGCAGCCATACCCCGGGACTAGCGGGAGACTACGAGCAGTACTTC. Its protein is CASSHTPGLAGDYEQYF.

This clonotype was observed at least ten times. The chain has TRBV12-3 or TRBV12-4 and TRBJ2-1; 11 nucleotides agree with TRBD2. The CDR3 has 14 residues. V was pared by 6 bases and J by 9 bases, with 7 bases of the junction left unmatched. The CDR3 protein is CASSSTSGEGEQFF. The CDR3, as DNA: TGTGCCAGCAGCTCGACTAGCGGGGAGGGTGAGCAGTTCTTC.

The chain recombines TRBV5-6 with TRBJ2-7; D is unresolved. V was clipped by 4 bases and J by 2 bases, with 13 bases between them. From germline, CDR1 is SGHDT and CDR2 YYEEEE. The length of the CDR3 is 14 residues. For the CDR3, the DNA is TGTGCCAGCAGCCCCACAGAATCACCCTACGAGCAGTACTTC. Translated: CASSPTESPYEQYF.

This clonotype has a count of ten or more. This chain joins TRBV24-1 and TRBJ2-1, with D possibly TRBD1 on 5 matching bases. The CDR3 length is 15 residues. Between the trimmed V and J ends, which lost 2 bases and 8 bases, there was a span of 15 bases. The V gene's germline CDR1 is KGHDR and CDR2 SFDVKD. In DNA, the CDR3 is TGTGCCACCAGTGATTCGTCAGGGTTTGTGGATGAGCAGTTCTTC. This codes for CATSDSSGFVDEQFF.

The chain couples TRBV18 to TRBJ1-4, with D unresolved. V was cut by 3 bases and J by 8 bases, with 13 bases left in between. The CDR3 has 14 residues. Germline V CDR1 and CDR2: KGHSH, LQKENI. The CDR3 protein is CASSPGGKGEKLFF. The CDR3 region has the DNA TGTGCCAGCTCACCCGGCGGAAAGGGCGAAAAACTGTTTTTT.

This clonotype was seen more than once but under ten times. The chain couples TRBV5-1 to TRBJ2-5; the D gene could be TRBD1 or TRBD2 (5 bases each). In germline, CDR1 is SGHRS, CDR2 YFSETQ. The CDR3 contains 13 residues. V lost 6 bases and J lost 10, with 19 bases in between. Here the CDR3 DNA reads TGCGCCAGCACGGCACCGGGGCTTATCGGCCAGTACTTC. It codes for CASTAPGLIGQYF.

CDR3 residues: CATSDQGQNNEQFF. The CDR3 coding sequence is TGTGCCACCAGTGACCAGGGACAGAACAATGAGCAGTTCTTC. The chain couples TRBV24-1 to TRBJ2-1; 7 nucleotides line up with TRBD1. The CDR3 has 14 amino acids. Germline trimming cut 4 bases from V and 5 bases from J; bases unmatched to any gene: 4. The germline V gene encodes CDR1 KGHDR and CDR2 SFDVKD.

This clonotype was detected only once. The rearrangement joins TRBV4-3 to TRBJ1-1; D uncertain. Trimming took 0 bases from V and 0 from J, leaving 8 bases between them. The CDR3 has 15 amino acids. Germline CDR1 and CDR2: LGHNA and YSLEER. The CDR3 spells CASSQDRQLNTEAFF. CDR3 in DNA: TGCGCCAGCAGCCAAGATAGGCAGCTGAACACTGAAGCTTTCTTT.

This chain joins TRBV20-1 and TRBJ1-6; 7 bases line up with TRBD1. The CDR3 is 17 amino acids. CDR1 is DFQATT, CDR2 SNEGSKA, per germline (reference sequence). After removal of 0 bases from V and 6 bases from J, the junction contained 11 bases not matched to a gene. The CDR3 sequence: CSARDLQGEVRNSPLHF. In nucleotides, the CDR3 is TGCAGTGCTAGAGATCTCCAGGGGGAGGTCCGTAATTCACCCCTCCACTTT.

The chain has TRBV19 and TRBJ2-7, with 12 bases identical to TRBD2. The germline CDR1 and CDR2 sequences are LNHDA and SQIVND (reference sequence). The CDR3 runs to 17 residues. V lost 7 bases to trimming and J lost 3 bases; unmatched junction nucleotides: 13. CDR3 residues: CASTPTSGSLYGYEQYF. The CDR3 DNA is TGTGCCAGTACTCCGACTAGCGGGAGTCTTTACGGCTACGAGCAGTACTTC.

J is TRBJ2-5 and V is TRBV6-6; 9 positions match TRBD1. J gave up 4 bases and V 2 bases, and 5 bases lay outside the gene matches. This CDR3 contains 15 residues. Per the germline V gene, CDR1 is MNHNY and CDR2 is SVGAGI (reference sequence). This chain's CDR3 is CASSYPQGARETQYF. CDR3 bases: TGTGCCAGCAGTTACCCACAGGGGGCTCGAGAGACCCAGTACTTC.

Only a few counts were recorded for this clonotype. The V and J genes are TRBV11-2 and TRBJ2-3; 8 bases fit TRBD1. Germline V gives CDR1 SGHAT, CDR2 FQNNGV. The ends lost 3 bases at V and 3 bases at J; junction bases unmatched: 2. This CDR3 region has 14 residues. This chain's CDR3 is CASSFQGATDTQYF. In nucleotides, the CDR3 is TGTGCCAGCAGCTTCCAGGGGGCTACAGATACGCAGTATTTT.

The V call is TRBV29-1, the J call TRBJ2-7, with no clear D. CDR3 length equals 11 residues. Germline CDR1 and CDR2: SQVTM and ANQGSEA. V shed 5 bases and J shed 3 bases, with 8 bases lying between them. The CDR3 coding sequence is TGCAGCGTTCTCGAGCACTACGAGCAGTACTTC. Encoded protein: CSVLEHYEQYF.

The chain couples TRBV2 to TRBJ1-5; 8 bases map to TRBD1. The CDR3 consists of 14 residues. Germline values: CDR1 SNHLY, CDR2 FYNNEI. With 8 bases clipped from V and 4 bases from J, the junction kept 7 bases outside the gene matches. DNA for the CDR3: TGTGCCAGCGGATCGGACAGGGTTAATCAGCCCCAGCATTTT. The encoded protein is CASGSDRVNQPQHF.

This chain uses TRBV7-9 with TRBJ2-7; D is unclear. This CDR3 is 12 amino acids long. The V and J ends lost 3 bases and 3 bases respectively, with 6 bases between them. Germline CDR1 reads SEHNR; CDR2 reads FQNEAQ (reference sequence). The CDR3: CASSFAIYEQYF. CDR3 DNA sequence: TGTGCCAGCAGCTTCGCGATCTACGAGCAGTACTTC.

This clonotype was counted ten times or more. The chain couples TRBV12-3 or TRBV12-4 to TRBJ1-1; TRBD1 is a possible D gene (5 bases). The CDR3 length is 13 residues. Trimming took off 6 bases at V and 7 bases at J, with 15 bases between the two ends. This CDR3 reads CASSPGGGGEAFF. DNA of the CDR3: TGTGCCAGCAGCCCAGGCGGGGGGGGTGAAGCTTTCTTT.

This clonotype was counted a single time. The chain carries TRBV12-3 or TRBV12-4 and TRBJ1-1; D remains unclear. The CDR3 runs 16 residues. The V end lost 6 bases, the J end lost 1 base, and 18 bases lay between the germline ends. As DNA, the CDR3 is TGTGCCAGCAGCCAAGGTAGGAGGGCGCCGAACACTGAAGCTTTCTTT. Its translation is CASSQGRRAPNTEAFF.

The sample holds a few counts of this clonotype. The rearrangement uses TRBV2 and TRBJ2-3, with 9 positions matching TRBD2. This CDR3 comprises 16 residues. V was clipped by 2 bases and J by 7 bases; unmatched bases: 10. Germline V lookup: CDR1 SNHLY, CDR2 FYNNEI. In DNA form, the CDR3 reads TGTGCCAGCAGTGAACATAAGGGCCTAGCGGGGAATACGCAGTATTTT. Translating it yields CASSEHKGLAGNTQYF. The full variable domain, with the rest looked up from reference TRBV2 and TRBJ2-3, is EPEVTQTPSHQVTQMGQEVILRCVPISNHLYFYWYRQILGQKVEFLVSFYNNEISEKSEIFDDQFSVERPDGSNFTLKIRSTKLEDSAMYFCASSEHKGLAGNTQYFGPGTRLTVL.

A few counts support this clonotype. The chain recombines TRBV7-8 with TRBJ2-2, with D possibly being TRBD1 (6 bases). From germline, CDR1 is SGHVS and CDR2 FQNEAQ. The CDR3 has 18 residues. V lost 2 bases and J lost 4, with 20 bases in between. As DNA, the CDR3 is TGTGCCAGCAGCTTAACCTCAGTGATAACAGGGTTCACCGGGGAGCTGTTTTTT. Translating it yields CASSLTSVITGFTGELFF. The full variable domain, its missing parts supplied by reference TRBV7-8 and TRBJ2-2, is GAGVSQSPRYKVAKRGQDVALRCDPISGHVSLFWYQQALGQGPEFLTYFQNEAQLDKSGLPSDRFFAERPEGSVSTLKIQRTQQEDSAVYLCASSLTSVITGFTGELFFGEGSRLTVL.

The chain combines TRBV5-1 with TRBJ2-1; D call uncertain. Deletions cut 2 bases from V and 0 bases from J, with 12 bases between. The CDR3 runs to 16 residues. Germline V gene lookup returns CDR1 SGHRS and CDR2 YFSETQ. The CDR3 DNA follows: TGCGCCAGCAGCTTTCGGACGGTCAGCTCCTACAATGAGCAGTTCTTC. Translation: CASSFRTVSSYNEQFF.

There are a few counts of this clonotype. The chain has TRBV4-3 and TRBJ2-6; 7 bases line up with TRBD2. The germline CDR1 and CDR2 sequences are LGHNA and YSLEER. This CDR3 contains 19 residues. After removal of 0 bases from V and 0 bases from J, the junction contained 8 bases not matched to a gene. The CDR3 coding sequence is TGCGCCAGCAGCCAAGATCGGCCAGCGGGGCTCTCTGGGGCCAACGTCCTGACTTTC. Protein product: CASSQDRPAGLSGANVLTF.

There are a few counts of this clonotype. The chain couples TRBV14 to TRBJ2-3; D might be TRBD2 (6 bases). Germline CDR1 is SGHDN and CDR2 is FVKESK. This CDR3 is 15 amino acids long. Trimming took off 6 bases at V and 1 base at J, with 14 bases between the two ends. The CDR3 loop is CASSEEREGTDTQYF. The CDR3 DNA follows: TGTGCCAGCAGTGAAGAAAGGGAGGGCACAGATACGCAGTATTTT.

The CDR3 DNA sequence: TGCGCCAGCAGCGCGGACAGGGGGTACAATGAGCAGTTCTTC. As protein: CASSADRGYNEQFF. The chain joins TRBV5-1 to TRBJ2-1, with 10 bases lining up with TRBD1. With V trimmed by 4 bases and J by 4 bases, 2 bases remained unmatched. Germline V CDR1 and CDR2: SGHRS, YFSETQ. This CDR3 region has 14 residues.

The CDR3 sequence: CASWKPGLAGGGTDTQYF. The CDR3 DNA is TGTGCCAGCTGGAAGCCGGGACTAGCGGGAGGAGGCACAGATACGCAGTATTTT. The chain recombines TRBV18 with TRBJ2-3; 15 bases align to TRBD2. The CDR3 extends over 18 amino acids. The V segment lost 7 bases and the J segment 1 base; nucleotides outside the gene matches: 9. Germline CDR1 reads KGHSH; CDR2 reads LQKENI.

There are a few counts of this clonotype. The chain is built from TRBV4-3 and TRBJ2-5, with D possibly TRBD2 on 6 matching bases. The germline V and J ends were trimmed by 0 bases and 4 bases, with 9 bases remaining between them. Germline CDR1 reads LGHNA; CDR2 reads YSLEER. The length of the CDR3 is 14 residues. This CDR3 reads CASSQEKAGETQYF. The CDR3 region has the DNA TGCGCCAGCAGCCAAGAGAAAGCGGGAGAGACCCAGTACTTC.